This T cell receptor (beta chain) was retrieved from a study of shared clonotypes between healthy human individuals. All donors were healthy HIV-negative adults lacking recent acute infections or vaccinations. The table came from immunoSEQ multiplex PCR; TCRdb's copy has only in-frame clones and leaves some out. The repertoire includes more than 550,000 clones, just under 75% of them detected once, and under 2% sits in the top ten. V lost 8 bases and J 9 bases, leaving 20 bases between the germline ends. Germline lookup yields CDR1 MRHNA and CDR2 SNTAGT. CDR3 length: 13 residues. Input material: memory CD4+ T cells sorted from blood. The subset was: CD45RA-negative fraction. This chain connects TRBV6-4 to TRBJ2-7; a weak D match, TRBD1 (6 bases). This TCR came from a woman aged 30 to 39 in good health. In nucleotides, the CDR3 is TGTGCCAGCCTCAGGGGTGGATGGTTTGGGCAGTACTTC. Translation: CASLRGGWFGQYF.